Described below is a single TCR beta chain sequence and its context. No antigen is known for it. These data originate in a study of T-cell reconstitution after alpha-beta-depleted transplantation in children. Study-wide points: Newly made T cells mostly supplied T-cell counts and diversity one year after transplant. Several hundred expanded graft clones reportedly were the source of alpha-beta T cells about two months after transplant. Surviving recipient T cells and intrathymic progenitors accounted for some patients' high TCRbeta diversity at day 60.

This CDR3 is 17 amino acids long. The junction had 11 bases not matched to a gene; V was cut back by 1 base and J by 8 bases. Germline V gene lookup returns CDR1 SGHNT and CDR2 YYREEE (reference sequence). TCRbeta library preparation incorporated unique molecular identifiers. From the PCR reads, TCRdb called clonotypes with MiXCR, one entry per CDR3 protein. The repertoire holds about 980,000 distinct CDR3 sequences, with about 26% as singletons. This receptor was taken from a boy under three years old who had a stem cell transplant for SCID, so the T cells may come from the graft donor. The rearrangement joins TRBV5-4 to TRBJ2-3, with 12 positions matching TRBD2. Sequenced material: PBMCs, mostly from graft donor cells, taken 360 days after TCRalphabeta/CD19-depleted stem cell transplant. The CDR3 here is CASSLRDSSGGAGTQYF. CDR3 coding DNA: TGTGCCAGCAGCTTGCGGGACTCTAGCGGGGGGGCGGGTACGCAGTATTTT.